This T cell receptor (beta chain) was observed in a study of blood T cell repertoires in COVID-19. For the study at large: COVID-19 samples collected from the United States, Italy and Spain covered acute and convalescent phases. In each case, the material was cDNA or gDNA derived from T cells, B-cell-depleted T cells, or PBMCs.

Those enrolled in Seattle joined during active infection and were followed longitudinally afterward. Clones were sequenced by immunoSEQ multiplex PCR, and TCRdb holds only the in-frame ones, with some missing. The profile shows about 330,000 clones, 80% to 90% of them singletons. The germline V gene has CDR1 DFQATT and CDR2 SNEGSKA (reference sequence). The V gene lost 3 bases and the J gene lost 4 bases, with 9 bases spanning the gap. The CDR3 runs 12 residues. The gene calls are TRBV20-1 and TRBJ1-2; no definite D call. The sequence derives from a young man with COVID-19, enrolled during active disease. The sequencing input was peripheral blood. The CDR3 loop is CSASTEGYGYTF. CDR3 coding DNA: TGCAGTGCTAGTACTGAGGGCTATGGCTACACCTTC.